The next 15 T cell receptor beta chains were all read from a single sample in a study of response to subunit inactivated influenza vaccine. TCRdb called the RT-PCR reads again in MiXCR, with one record for every CDR3 protein. The data hold 560,000 or so distinct CDR3 sequences, with under 9% observed a single time. Sequencing used PBMCs from blood, obtained 23 months after vaccination. The receptor set was obtained from a man between 50 and 70 years old who received an inactivated influenza vaccine.

In its sample, this clonotype was seen many times. CDR3 bases: TGCAGTGTTCGGCTAGCGGGGACCGGGGAGCTGTTTTTT. It encodes CSVRLAGTGELFF. The chain is built from TRBV20-1 and TRBJ2-2; TRBD2 agrees at 9 bases. The CDR3 is 13 amino acids. The V and J ends lost 7 bases and 5 bases, in that order; junction bases with no gene match: 5. Germline lookup yields CDR1 DFQATT and CDR2 SNEGSKA (reference sequence).

This chain uses TRBV3-1 with TRBJ2-7; 11 nucleotides align to TRBD1. CDR1 and CDR2 (germline): LGHDT, YNNKEL (reference sequence). The CDR3 has 17 residues. Trimming took 5 bases from V and 3 from J; bases not matched to a gene: 12. The CDR3 DNA is TGTGCCAGCAGCAAGATTAACCCCGGGACAGGGGGCTACGAGCAGTACTTC. This encodes CASSKINPGTGGYEQYF.

This clonotype has only a few counts. The rearrangement joins TRBV24-1 to TRBJ2-2; no definite D call. Trimming cost V 2 bases and J 0 bases, with 9 bases left between them. Germline CDR1 KGHDR, CDR2 SFDVKD. This CDR3 region has 16 residues. The CDR3, as DNA: TGTGCCACCAGTGATTCGGCAAGAGCGAACACCGGGGAGCTGTTTTTT. Its translation is CATSDSARANTGELFF.

This clonotype has only a few counts. The gene calls are TRBV10-3 and TRBJ2-2, with D perhaps matching TRBD1 (6 bases). The ends were cut back, 8 bases at V and 7 bases at J, with 26 bases in the middle. Germline CDR1 reads ENHRY; CDR2 reads SYGVKD. CDR3 length: 17 residues. The CDR3 loop is CAIASLGDNSRDGELFF. CDR3 DNA sequence: TGTGCCATCGCATCACTGGGGGACAACTCACGAGACGGGGAGCTGTTTTTT.

This clonotype was found a few times. This chain links TRBV12-3 or TRBV12-4 with TRBJ2-1; D may match TRBD1 or TRBD2 (6 bases each). This CDR3 contains 14 residues. V dropped 5 bases and J dropped 8 bases, with 16 bases sitting between them. CDR3 nucleotides: TGTGCCAGCAGTCCGGACGGGGGCAAGGATGAGCAGTTCTTC. It specifies CASSPDGGKDEQFF.

Many counts were recorded for this clonotype. J is TRBJ1-5 and V is TRBV20-1; no reliable D call. CDR3 length: 13 residues. CDR1 is DFQATT, CDR2 SNEGSKA, per germline (reference sequence). Deletions cut 6 bases from V and 0 bases from J, with 9 bases between. CDR3 sequence reads: CSAAHDSNQPQHF. CDR3 coding DNA: TGCAGTGCCGCACACGATAGCAATCAGCCCCAGCATTTT.

This clonotype has a count of ten or more. The chain carries TRBV29-1 and TRBJ1-1; 8 nucleotides line up with TRBD1. V was pared by 7 bases and J by 5 bases, with 12 bases of the junction left unmatched. The CDR3 length is 14 residues. Germline loops: CDR1 SQVTM, CDR2 ANQGSEA. CDR3 residues: CSAFPQGALTEAFF. In DNA form, the CDR3 reads TGCAGCGCTTTTCCCCAGGGGGCTTTAACTGAAGCTTTCTTT.

The rearrangement joins TRBV9 to TRBJ2-7, with TRBD2 identical over 11 bases. This CDR3 has 14 residues. Losses at the gene ends were 4 bases for V and 3 bases for J; bases not matched to a gene: 3. CDR1 is SGDLS and CDR2 is YYNGEE in the germline V gene. This chain's CDR3 is CASSSTSGIYEQYF. In nucleotides, the CDR3 is TGTGCCAGCAGCTCGACTAGCGGGATCTACGAGCAGTACTTC.

This clonotype was seen more than once but under ten times. As DNA, the CDR3 is TGTGCCAGCAGTTTATCTGCGGCGCTTGAAGCTTTCTTT. Its protein product is CASSLSAALEAFF. The chain is built from TRBV12-3 or TRBV12-4 and TRBJ1-1; D is unclear. V lost 2 bases and J 7 bases, leaving 11 bases between the germline ends. The CDR3 runs to 13 residues.

The chain recombines TRBV4-2 with TRBJ2-5, with 8 bases aligning to TRBD1. V lost 0 bases, J lost 5 bases, and 5 bases stayed unmatched. CDR3 length equals 15 residues. Germline values: CDR1 LGHNA, CDR2 YNFKEQ. CDR3 sequence reads: CASSQEFRDRETQYF. CDR3 sequence (DNA): TGTGCCAGCAGCCAAGAATTCCGGGACAGGGAGACCCAGTACTTC.

This clonotype was observed many times. The CDR3 coding sequence is TGCGCCAGCAGCCAAGGTTCTTATAGCACAGATACGCAGTATTTT. It translates to CASSQGSYSTDTQYF. The chain links TRBV4-3 to TRBJ2-3; D unresolved. The CDR3 contains 15 residues. Trimming removed 1 base from V and 0 bases from J, with 8 bases in between. Germline assignment: CDR1 LGHNA and CDR2 YSLEER.

This clonotype was seen at least ten times. This rearrangement joins TRBV7-2 to TRBJ2-7; D assignment may be TRBD1 or TRBD2 (5 bases each). The CDR3 covers 14 residues. V lost 7 bases, J lost 4 bases, and 17 bases lay in between. Germline values: CDR1 SGHTA, CDR2 FQGNSA. The CDR3 DNA is TGTGCCAGCACCAAGAGTCAGGGACGGTACGAGCAGTACTTC. It yields the protein CASTKSQGRYEQYF. The entire variable domain, with the rest obtained from reference TRBV7-2 and TRBJ2-7, is as follows: GAGVSQSPSNKVTEKGKDVELRCDPISGHTALYWYRQSLGQGLEFLIYFQGNSAPDKSGLPSDRFSAERTGGSVSTLTIQRTQQEDSAVYLCASTKSQGRYEQYFGPGTRLTVT.

This clonotype was seen more than once but under ten times. This chain connects TRBV29-1 to TRBJ2-3; TRBD2 aligns across 8 bases. V lost 6 bases, J lost 8 bases, and 10 bases stayed unmatched. Germline values: CDR1 SQVTM, CDR2 ANQGSEA. This CDR3 has 13 residues. CDR3 bases: TGCAGCGTGCGAGGCTCAAGCGGGGGTACGCAGTATTTT. Translated: CSVRGSSGGTQYF.

This clonotype was counted a few times. DNA for the CDR3: TGCAGCGTTGAGGGGAACAGGCGGGACGAGCAGTACTTC. Translated, it gives CSVEGNRRDEQYF. V and J are TRBV29-1 and TRBJ2-7; D tentatively reads TRBD1 or TRBD2 (5 bases each). The ends were cut back, 3 bases at V and 5 bases at J, with 14 bases in the middle. The CDR3 consists of 13 residues. Per the germline V gene, CDR1 is SQVTM and CDR2 is ANQGSEA.

The chain combines TRBV2 with TRBJ1-5, with D maybe TRBD1 (5 bases). CDR1 is SNHLY and CDR2 is FYNNEI in the germline V gene. V gave up 2 bases and J gave up 4 bases, with 15 bases separating them. This CDR3 comprises 16 residues. The CDR3 region has the DNA TGTGCCAGCAGTGAAATTGGCAGGGTTCGAAATCAGCCCCAGCATTTT. Protein sequence: CASSEIGRVRNQPQHF.